A selection of T cell receptor beta chains follows, all from one sample in a study of shared clonotypes between healthy human individuals. Profiled with immunoSEQ multiplex PCR; TCRdb holds only in-frame clones, not every one. Altogether 1.4 million or so clones are present, approximately 98.5% being singletons, with the ten largest covering about 0.34%. Sequenced material: naive CD4+ T cells sorted from blood. These receptor sequences come from a man aged 25-45 years in good health. The conserved cysteine and the conserved F or W are not part of the CDR3 here. A D gene is named only where the DNA matches it firmly. A clone size is listed for some rows: how often the clone was seen (once, few, many), or a class if it is expanded.

CDR3 protein: ASSAGTGAGELF
CDR3 length: 12
clone size: once
V gene: TRBV5-1
D gene: TRBD1

CDR3 protein: ASSRTSYEQY
CDR3 length: 10
clone size: few
V gene: TRBV27
D gene: TRBD2

CDR3 protein: ASTEIKGPRETQY
CDR3 length: 13
clone size: .
V gene: TRBV28
D gene: .

CDR3 protein: ASSQGAGQETQY
CDR3 length: 12
clone size: .
V gene: TRBV4-3
D gene: .

CDR3 protein: ASSTKRLAGSPDTQY
CDR3 length: 15
clone size: .
V gene: TRBV25-1
D gene: TRBD2

CDR3 protein: ASSWTGIGYT
CDR3 length: 10
clone size: .
V gene: TRBV25-1
D gene: TRBD1

CDR3 protein: ASRGRGIEQY
CDR3 length: 10
clone size: .
V gene: TRBV27
D gene: .

CDR3 protein: ASSFDGNTDTQY
CDR3 length: 12
clone size: once
V gene: TRBV7-2
D gene: .

CDR3 protein: ASRSSGRIGEQF
CDR3 length: 12
clone size: .
V gene: TRBV5-1
D gene: TRBD2

CDR3 protein: ASSRIGVQPQH
CDR3 length: 11
clone size: .
V gene: TRBV6-5
D gene: .

CDR3 protein: ASSYLGTSRNEQF
CDR3 length: 13
clone size: .
V gene: TRBV6-5
D gene: TRBD2

CDR3 protein: ASSWNPTRGGYEQY
CDR3 length: 14
clone size: .
V gene: TRBV5-4
D gene: .

CDR3 protein: ASSLSWASGQETQY
CDR3 length: 14
clone size: .
V gene: TRBV27
D gene: TRBD2

CDR3 protein: ASSATGIETQY
CDR3 length: 11
clone size: .
V gene: TRBV5-4
D gene: .

CDR3 protein: AISESVGGYGYEQY
CDR3 length: 14
clone size: .
V gene: TRBV10-3
D gene: .

CDR3 protein: ASSVTSGSAYEQY
CDR3 length: 13
clone size: .
V gene: TRBV9
D gene: TRBD2

CDR3 protein: ASSLRNTGELF
CDR3 length: 11
clone size: .
V gene: TRBV5-4
D gene: .

CDR3 protein: ASSLENGGEQF
CDR3 length: 11
clone size: .
V gene: TRBV7-3
D gene: .

CDR3 protein: ASSHYTGELF
CDR3 length: 10
clone size: .
V gene: TRBV27
D gene: .

CDR3 protein: ASSGEVFYEQY
CDR3 length: 11
clone size: once
V gene: TRBV10-1
D gene: .

CDR3 protein: ASSQHRGLGTGELF
CDR3 length: 14
clone size: .
V gene: TRBV7-9
D gene: TRBD1

CDR3 protein: ASSYGGEQY
CDR3 length: 9
clone size: .
V gene: TRBV6-6
D gene: .

CDR3 protein: ASSQDRGRKLF
CDR3 length: 11
clone size: .
V gene: TRBV16
D gene: TRBD1

CDR3 protein: ASSFQGSTGELF
CDR3 length: 12
clone size: .
V gene: TRBV4-3
D gene: .

CDR3 protein: ASKGQNDNEQF
CDR3 length: 11
clone size: .
V gene: TRBV6-6
D gene: .

CDR3 protein: ASSDSGRERCEQY
CDR3 length: 13
clone size: .
V gene: TRBV6-4
D gene: .

CDR3 protein: ASSLRPSAGVGYNEQF
CDR3 length: 16
clone size: .
V gene: TRBV5-1
D gene: TRBD2

CDR3 protein: SAKGLAATYNEQF
CDR3 length: 13
clone size: .
V gene: TRBV29-1
D gene: TRBD2

CDR3 protein: ASSLEDRGYT
CDR3 length: 10
clone size: .
V gene: TRBV7-9
D gene: .

CDR3 protein: ASKDGATNEKLF
CDR3 length: 12
clone size: once
V gene: TRBV19
D gene: .

CDR3 protein: ASSLPTGFNRTGANVLT
CDR3 length: 17
clone size: .
V gene: TRBV7-2
D gene: TRBD1